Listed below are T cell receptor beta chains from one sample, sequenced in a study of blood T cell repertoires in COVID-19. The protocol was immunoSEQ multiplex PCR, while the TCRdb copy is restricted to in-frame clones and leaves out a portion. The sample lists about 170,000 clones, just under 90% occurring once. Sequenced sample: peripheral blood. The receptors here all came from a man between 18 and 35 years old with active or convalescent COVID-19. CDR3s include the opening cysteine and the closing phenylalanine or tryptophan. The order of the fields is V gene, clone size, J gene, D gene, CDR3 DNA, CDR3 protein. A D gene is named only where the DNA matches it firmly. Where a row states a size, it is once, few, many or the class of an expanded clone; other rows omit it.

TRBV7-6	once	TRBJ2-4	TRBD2	TGTGCCAGCAGCTTTACTAGCGGGAGTTCCGATTTAGCCAAAAACATTCAGTACTTC	CASSFTSGSSDLAKNIQYF
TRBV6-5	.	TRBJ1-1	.	TGTGCCAGCCTAAGTGACAGAATCCAAGCTTTCTTT	CASLSDRIQAFF
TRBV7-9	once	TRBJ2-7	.	TGTGCCAGCAGCTTCGTTCCCGGTTCCTACGAGCAGTACTTC	CASSFVPGSYEQYF
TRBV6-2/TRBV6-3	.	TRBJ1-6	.	TGTGCCAGCAGTTACCCGGGACATCTTTCACCCCTCCACTTT	CASSYPGHLSPLHF
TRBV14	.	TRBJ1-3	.	TGTGCCAGCAGCCAAGATCGGTCGGGGGTCGATGGAAACACCATATATTTT	CASSQDRSGVDGNTIYF
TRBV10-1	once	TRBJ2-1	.	TGCGCCAGCAGTCAGGGGAGCTCCTACAATGAGCAGTTCTTC	CASSQGSSYNEQFF
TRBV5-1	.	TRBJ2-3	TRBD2	TGCGCCAGCAGCTTGGCCGTAGCGGGAGGGGGCACAGATACGCAGTATTTT	CASSLAVAGGGTDTQYF
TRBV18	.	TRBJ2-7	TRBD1	TGTGCCAGCTCACCTGACAGGGTAACTTCCTACGAGCAGTACTTC	CASSPDRVTSYEQYF
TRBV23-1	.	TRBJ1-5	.	TGCGCCGGCCGACACCAAATCCCCAATCAGCCCCAGCATTTT	CAGRHQIPNQPQHF
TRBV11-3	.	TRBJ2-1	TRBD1	TGTGCCAGCAGCCTGGACAGGGCAGCCATAATATACAATGAGCAGTTCTTC	CASSLDRAAIIYNEQFF
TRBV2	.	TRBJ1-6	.	TGTGCCAGCAGTAGGGACTTCACGGGTACACCCCTCCACTTT	CASSRDFTGTPLHF
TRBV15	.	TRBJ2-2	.	TGTGCCACCAGCAGAGATGCCCGGCAGGGGAACACCGGGGAGCTGTTTTTT	CATSRDARQGNTGELFF
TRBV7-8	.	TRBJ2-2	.	TGTGCCAGCAGCTTAAAACCTCAATTCGGGGGAGTAGGCTGGGAGCTGTTTTTT	CASSLKPQFGGVGWELFF
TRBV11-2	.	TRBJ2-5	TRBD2	TGTGCCAGCAGCTTTAGCCCCCCCGGGGGGGTACGTGAGACCCAGTACTTC	CASSFSPPGGVRETQYF
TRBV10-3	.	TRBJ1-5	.	TGTGCCATCAGTGAGTCCGGGGCGGACTATAGCAATCAGCCCCAGCATTTT	CAISESGADYSNQPQHF
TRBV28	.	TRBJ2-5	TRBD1	TGTGCCAGCAGTTTACGGGGACAGGGGGCTTTAATGCTGGAGACCCAGTACTTC	CASSLRGQGALMLETQYF
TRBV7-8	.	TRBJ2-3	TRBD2	TGTGCCAGCGTCGCCGGGGGGTCGACAGATACGCAGTATTTT	CASVAGGSTDTQYF
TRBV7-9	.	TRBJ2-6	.	TGTGCCAGCAGCCGTAGGGGCTCTTCGAGCTCTGGGGCCAACGTCCTGACTTTC	CASSRRGSSSSGANVLTF
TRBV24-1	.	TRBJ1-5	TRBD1	TGTGCCACCAGCCAGGGGGAAGGGGCTTATAGCAATCAGCCCCAGCATTTT	CATSQGEGAYSNQPQHF
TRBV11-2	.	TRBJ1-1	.	TGTGCCAGCAGCTTAGCGATGAAAAGGGAGGAAGCTTTCTTT	CASSLAMKREEAFF
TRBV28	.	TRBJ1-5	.	TGTGCCAGCAGTTTACTCACCGGGGACACTCACCTATATAGCAATCAGCCCCAGCATTTT	CASSLLTGDTHLYSNQPQHF
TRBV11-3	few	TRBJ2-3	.	TGTGCCAGCAGCTCCCGGCGGTCCTCTACCGCAGATACGCAGTATTTT	CASSSRRSSTADTQYF
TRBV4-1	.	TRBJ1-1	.	TGCGCCAGCAGCCCCGGGAGACTAGACGACACTGAAGCTTTCTTT	CASSPGRLDDTEAFF
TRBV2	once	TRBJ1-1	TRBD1	TGTGCCAGCAGCGTAGACAGGGACACTGAAGCTTTCTTT	CASSVDRDTEAFF
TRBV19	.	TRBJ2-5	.	TGTGCCAGTAGTATTGGTGGCAGGGCGCAAGAGACCCAGTACTTC	CASSIGGRAQETQYF
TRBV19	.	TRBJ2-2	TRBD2	TGTGCCAGTAGCCCAGCGGGAGCAACCGGGGAGCTGTTTTTT	CASSPAGATGELFF
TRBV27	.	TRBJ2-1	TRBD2	TGTGCCAGCAGTTTAATGGCGGGGGGGTACAATGAGCAGTTCTTC	CASSLMAGGYNEQFF
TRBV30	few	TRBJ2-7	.	TGTGCCTGGAGTAGGACAACGACTTCCTACGAGCAGTACTTC	CAWSRTTTSYEQYF
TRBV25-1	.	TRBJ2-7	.	TGTGCCAGCAGTGTAGGGGTACCATTCTACGAGCAGTACTTC	CASSVGVPFYEQYF